This T cell receptor beta chain was documented in a study of CD8+ T cells in alopecia areata. Overall study findings and caveats: Since there was just one nonresponder, nobody can yet say how baseline CD8+ expansion ties to response. There were many expanded lesional clones persisting in scalp and blood during tofacitinib.

The CDR3 runs 11 residues. Trimming shortened V by 1 base and J by 14 bases, and 11 bases separated the two germline ends. Per germline, CDR1 SNHLY and CDR2 FYNNEI. This clone was counted only a few times. Its antigen remains unknown. Sequencing used cDNA as its template, made by extracting RNA and reverse transcribing it. Repertoires were generated with immunoSEQ multiplex PCR, while TCRdb's copy carries only in-frame clones and drops some. The table records approximately 210,000 clones, under 70% of them present only once. Treatment noted: oral pan-JAK inhibitor, 5-10 mg twice daily. Both peripheral blood and punch biopsies of lesional scalp skin were obtained from patients who had alopecia areata.

The chain recombines TRBV2 with TRBJ1-2, with D unresolved. Source: CD4+ T cells sorted from blood, taken around week 46, from a patient treated with tofacitinib. The sequence was collected from a human donor with alopecia areata. The CDR3 is CASSEDSIRTF. The CDR3, as DNA: TGTGCCAGCAGTGAAGACAGCATTAGGACCTTC.